This passage covers 27 T cell receptor beta chains from one sample sequenced in a study of blood T cell repertoires in COVID-19. Data came from immunoSEQ multiplex PCR; TCRdb stores just in-frame clones and leaves some out. The sample records more than 120,000 clones, about 87% being singletons. The material sequenced was PBMCs or T cells enriched from blood (not recorded which). Every receptor here comes from a man in his forties or fifties in a cohort exposed to, infected with or recovered from COVID-19 (not recorded which).

This clone was detected once. The V gene is TRBV19, the J gene TRBJ1-5; TRBD1 matches 9 bases. CDR3 length: 15 residues. Germline CDR1 is LNHDA and CDR2 is SQIVND (reference sequence). Trimming removed 4 bases from V and 7 bases from J; junction bases left unmatched: 8. The CDR3 DNA sequence: TGTGCCAGTAGTAGAGGGACAGGGAGAGTGCAGCCCCAGCATTTT. Translation gives CASSRGTGRVQPQHF.

The chain combines TRBV11-2 with TRBJ2-5, with 9 positions matching TRBD2. With V trimmed by 4 bases and J by 2 bases, 8 bases remained unmatched. Germline assignment: CDR1 SGHAT and CDR2 FQNNGV. CDR3 size: 16 residues. The CDR3 region is CASSSLAGAGQETQYF. CDR3 DNA: TGTGCCAGCAGCTCCTTAGCGGGGGCCGGGCAAGAGACCCAGTACTTC.

The chain uses TRBV7-2 and TRBJ1-5; D unclear. V was clipped by 5 bases and J by 6 bases, with 11 bases between them. CDR1 and CDR2 (germline): SGHTA, FQGNSA. The CDR3 sequence is 13 residues long. The CDR3 coding sequence is TGTGCCAGCAGCGTAGACGGGATTCAGCCCCAGCATTTT. This codes for CASSVDGIQPQHF.

This chain joins TRBV15 and TRBJ1-5; TRBD1 aligns across 8 bases. V lost 3 bases, J lost 0 bases, and 1 base stayed unmatched. CDR3 length: 15 amino acids. The germline CDR1 and CDR2 sequences are LNHNV and YYDKDF (reference sequence). The CDR3 protein is CATSRDRASNQPQHF. The CDR3 nucleotides read TGTGCCACCAGCAGGGACAGGGCTAGCAATCAGCCCCAGCATTTT.

The sample holds one count of this clone. The chain has TRBV27 and TRBJ1-6; 11 bases line up with TRBD1. This CDR3 comprises 16 residues. Losses at the gene ends were 5 bases for V and 7 bases for J; bases not matched to a gene: 7. Germline loops: CDR1 MNHEY, CDR2 SMNVEV (reference sequence). In nucleotides, the CDR3 is TGTGCCAGCAGTCCATTCCGGGACAGGGGGAATTCACCCCTCCACTTT. It yields the protein CASSPFRDRGNSPLHF.

The chain has TRBV2 and TRBJ1-3, with a tentative D call TRBD1 (5 bases). The CDR3 is 13 amino acids. Germline V CDR1 and CDR2: SNHLY, FYNNEI. V was cut by 3 bases and J by 5 bases, with 8 bases left in between. CDR3 residues: CASSDQGRNTIYF. Here the CDR3 DNA reads TGTGCCAGCAGTGATCAGGGCCGAAACACCATATATTTT.

J is TRBJ1-6 and V is TRBV28; a weak D match, TRBD1 (5 bases). V was shortened by 4 bases and J by 6 bases, with 7 bases between the two germline ends. Germline-derived CDR1 and CDR2 are MDHEN and SYDVKM. The CDR3 is 13 residues long. The DNA of the CDR3 is TGTGCCAGCAGTTGGGGCAGTAATTCACCCCTCCACTTT. This encodes CASSWGSNSPLHF. Full variable domain (remainder filled in from reference TRBV28 and TRBJ1-6): DVKVTQSSRYLVKRTGEKVFLECVQDMDHENMFWYRQDPGLGLRLIYFSYDVKMKEKGDIPEGYSVSREKKERFSLILESASTNQTSMYLCASSWGSNSPLHFGNGTRLTVT.

J is TRBJ2-1 and V is TRBV21-1; TRBD2 reflects the table's D call only, with no check against the DNA. TRBV21-1 is a recognized pseudogene. The CDR3 consists of 16 residues. The CDR3 region is CASSKLGNTRINEQFF. Here the CDR3 DNA reads TGTGCCAGCAGCAAATTGGGGAATACTAGGATAAATGAGCAGTTCTTC.

The chain employs TRBV19 and TRBJ1-1, with TRBD1 matching over 9 bases. The V gene's germline CDR1 is LNHDA and CDR2 SQIVND (reference sequence). This CDR3 comprises 14 residues. Unmatched junction bases numbered 7, after V lost 6 bases and J lost 5 bases. The CDR3 loop reads CASRDRDRVTEAFF. The CDR3 region has the DNA TGTGCCAGTAGGGATCGGGACAGGGTTACTGAAGCTTTCTTT.

The V gene is TRBV7-9, the J gene TRBJ2-7, with D perhaps TRBD2 (5 bases). This CDR3 is built from 13 residues. Trimming left V 1 base short and J 6 bases short, with 10 bases between. Germline loops: CDR1 SEHNR, CDR2 FQNEAQ (reference sequence). The CDR3 nucleotides read TGTGCCAGCAGCTTAGGAGTACGGGGCGAGCAGTACTTC. It yields the protein CASSLGVRGEQYF. The complete variable domain, with remaining parts taken from reference TRBV7-9 and TRBJ2-7, reads DTGVSQNPRHKITKRGQNVTFRCDPISEHNRLYWYRQTLGQGPEFLTYFQNEAQLEKSRLLSDRFSAERPKGSFSTLEIQRTEQGDSAMYLCASSLGVRGEQYFGPGTRLTVT.

The chain carries TRBV4-1 and TRBJ1-2, with D possibly matching TRBD1 (5 bases). Germline V gene data show CDR1 as MGHRA and CDR2 as YSYEKL. Trimming took 4 bases from V and 5 from J, leaving 14 bases between them. The CDR3 runs 14 residues. CDR3 loop: CASSLSDRRYGYTF. CDR3 in DNA: TGCGCCAGCAGCCTTTCCGACAGAAGATATGGCTACACCTTC.

On this clone itself: The sample holds other DNA sequences that translate to the same CDR3. The genes are TRBV27 and TRBJ2-1, with 8 bases lining up with TRBD2. Germline CDR1 is MNHEY and CDR2 is SMNVEV (reference sequence). After removal of 3 bases from V and 4 bases from J, the junction contained 5 bases not matched to a gene. The CDR3 is 15 residues long. The CDR3 coding sequence is TGTGCCAGCAGTTTGGGTAGCGGGACATACAATGAGCAGTTCTTC. Translation: CASSLGSGTYNEQFF.

The chain employs TRBV5-6 and TRBJ2-7, with TRBD2 identical over 7 bases. The CDR3 length is 13 residues. Germline trimming cut 1 base from V and 3 bases from J; bases unmatched to any gene: 1. Per germline, CDR1 SGHDT and CDR2 YYEEEE. In DNA form, the CDR3 reads TGTGCCAGCAGCTTGCCTAGCGGCTACGAGCAGTACTTC. Its translation: CASSLPSGYEQYF.

The chain links TRBV9 to TRBJ2-2; D is unresolved. Trimming left V 0 bases short and J 4 bases short, with 7 bases between. In germline, CDR1 is SGDLS, CDR2 YYNGEE. The CDR3 length is 14 residues. In nucleotides, the CDR3 is TGTGCCAGCAGCGTAGAACAGACCACCGGGGAGCTGTTTTTT. Encoded protein: CASSVEQTTGELFF.

The chain employs TRBV28 and TRBJ1-2; TRBD1 agrees at 10 bases. Unmatched junction bases numbered 9, after V lost 7 bases and J lost 4 bases. Per germline, CDR1 MDHEN and CDR2 SYDVKM. The CDR3 sequence is 15 residues long. CDR3 coding DNA: TGTGCCAGCATCTCCGGGACAGGGGTGTTCTATGGCTACACCTTC. This encodes CASISGTGVFYGYTF.

This chain's CDR3 is CASSSGGFNEKLFF. The CDR3 DNA is TGTGCCAGCAGCTCAGGGGGCTTTAATGAAAAACTGTTTTTT. The V gene is TRBV5-4, the J gene TRBJ1-4; 8 bases line up with TRBD1. The CDR3 covers 14 residues. The J segment lost 4 bases and the V segment lost 3 bases, leaving 2 bases of the junction unmatched. Looked up from germline, CDR1 is SGHNT and CDR2 is YYREEE (reference sequence). The full variable domain, in which reference TRBV5-4 and TRBJ1-4 provide the parts outside the CDR3, is ETGVTQSPTHLIKTRGQQVTLRCSSQSGHNTVSWYQQALGQGPQFIFQYYREEENGRGNFPPRFSGLQFPNYSSELNVNALELDDSALYLCASSSGGFNEKLFFGSGTQLSVL.

This rearrangement joins TRBV6-5 to TRBJ2-3; the D gene is possibly TRBD1 (6 bases). Germline V CDR1 and CDR2: MNHEY, SVGAGI. V gave up 7 bases and J gave up 6 bases, with 20 bases separating them. CDR3 length: 15 amino acids. CDR3 DNA: TGTGCCAGCACAGCCGACAGGTCACACTCCGATACGCAGTATTTT. It yields the protein CASTADRSHSDTQYF.

The chain combines TRBV6-1 with TRBJ1-5, with D tentatively TRBD1 (6 bases). CDR1 and CDR2 from the germline V gene are MNHNS and SASEGT. The length of the CDR3 is 14 residues. Trimming cost V 3 bases and J 5 bases, with 11 bases left between them. CDR3 loop: CASSDGQGYQPQHF. Written as DNA, the CDR3 is TGTGCCAGCAGTGACGGGCAGGGGTATCAGCCCCAGCATTTT.

This sequence joins TRBV10-3 and TRBJ1-2; possibly TRBD1 for D (5 bases). The CDR3 has 15 residues. Trimming shortened V by 3 bases and J by 8 bases, and 19 bases separated the two germline ends. Germline CDR1 and CDR2: ENHRY and SYGVKD. CDR3 loop: CAISEQVSMFGGYTF. Here the CDR3 DNA reads TGTGCCATCAGTGAACAGGTCTCTATGTTTGGGGGCTACACCTTC.

The V and J genes are TRBV18 and TRBJ1-1, with 7 bases that match TRBD1. Germline CDR1 reads KGHSH; CDR2 reads LQKENI. This CDR3 is built from 13 residues. V was clipped by 3 bases and J by 3 bases; unmatched bases: 1. DNA for the CDR3: TGTGCCAGCTCACCTGACAGGGACACTGAAGCTTTCTTT. Its translation: CASSPDRDTEAFF.

This clone was detected a few times. The rearrangement uses TRBV4-1 and TRBJ1-2; 7 bases fit TRBD1. V lost 5 bases, J lost 2 bases, and 2 bases stayed unmatched. Germline CDR1 is MGHRA and CDR2 is YSYEKL. The CDR3 has 13 amino acids. CDR3 bases: TGCGCCAGCAGCTCACAGGGGAACTATGGCTACACCTTC. It codes for CASSSQGNYGYTF.

The V gene is TRBV18, the J gene TRBJ2-4; 10 bases line up with TRBD1. Per germline, CDR1 KGHSH and CDR2 LQKENI. Trimming removed 4 bases from V and 5 bases from J; junction bases left unmatched: 5. The length of the CDR3 is 15 residues. The CDR3 DNA is TGTGCCAGCTCACTTTTTGGGACAGGGGAAAACATTCAGTACTTC. It is translated as CASSLFGTGENIQYF.

This clone occurred once. The rearrangement joins TRBV11-3 to TRBJ2-7, with a possible D match to TRBD1 (5 bases). V lost 1 base, J lost 4 bases, and 11 bases lay in between. CDR3 length: 14 amino acids. Per the germline V gene, CDR1 is SGHNT and CDR2 is YENEEA. CDR3 amino acids: CASSLGRGSYEQYF. CDR3 DNA: TGTGCCAGCAGCTTAGGAAGGGGTTCGTACGAGCAGTACTTC.

V gene TRBV28 combines with J gene TRBJ2-7, with TRBD2 matching 8 bases. The CDR3 extends over 15 amino acids. Trimming took 6 bases from V and 1 from J; bases not matched to a gene: 8. The germline V gene has CDR1 MDHEN and CDR2 SYDVKM. CDR3 coding DNA: TGTGCCAGCAGCCCGAGACTAGCGCCTTCCTACGAGCAGTACTTC. Translating gives CASSPRLAPSYEQYF. Full variable domain (outside the CDR3, taken from reference TRBV28 and TRBJ2-7): DVKVTQSSRYLVKRTGEKVFLECVQDMDHENMFWYRQDPGLGLRLIYFSYDVKMKEKGDIPEGYSVSREKKERFSLILESASTNQTSMYLCASSPRLAPSYEQYFGPGTRLTVT.

The chain couples TRBV27 to TRBJ2-1; maybe TRBD2 (6 bases). CDR1 and CDR2 from the germline V gene are MNHEY and SMNVEV (reference sequence). The CDR3 has 12 amino acids. V lost 6 bases to trimming and J lost 7 bases, with 10 bases between them. The CDR3 nucleotides read TGTGCCAGCAGCTATAGCGGAAATGAGCAGTTCTTC. Amino acid sequence: CASSYSGNEQFF.

The V and J genes are TRBV5-1 and TRBJ2-3; 7 bases fit TRBD2. Germline CDR1 reads SGHRS; CDR2 reads YFSETQ. V was clipped by 7 bases and J by 0 bases; unmatched bases: 8. CDR3 size: 15 residues. CDR3 loop: CASGASGTSTDTQYF. CDR3 coding DNA: TGCGCCAGCGGCGCTAGCGGCACTAGCACAGATACGCAGTATTTT. The full variable domain, in which reference TRBV5-1 and TRBJ2-3 provide the parts outside the CDR3, is KAGVTQTPRYLIKTRGQQVTLSCSPISGHRSVSWYQQTPGQGLQFLFEYFSETQRNKGNFPGRFSGRQFSNSRSEMNVSTLELGDSALYLCASGASGTSTDTQYFGPGTRLTVL.

The rearrangement uses TRBV18 and TRBJ1-1; D call uncertain. Trimming shortened V by 6 bases and J by 3 bases, and 8 bases separated the two germline ends. This CDR3 spans 12 amino acids. Germline CDR1 reads KGHSH; CDR2 reads LQKENI. CDR3 coding DNA: TGTGCCAGCTCTGCAGGTTACACTGAAGCTTTCTTT. It translates to CASSAGYTEAFF.